These 5 T cell receptor beta chains were sequenced from one sample in a study of control samples from healthy donors and cancer patients (dated by TCRdb to 2020 to 2022). The library was built by means of the immunoSEQ multiplex PCR assay. TCRdb limited this immuneACCESS table to in-frame rearrangements with V and J called. A share of clones is missing; checked studies link under half to unresolved V genes, and the rest is unexplained. The sample profile shows about 130,000 clones; 90% of them were found once. Together, the top ten hold less than 2.5% of the sample. Sequenced material: blood. The source is a man aged 18 to 29 in good health.

CDR3: CASSLDRALYGYTF. The CDR3, as DNA: TGTGCCAGCAGCTTAGACAGGGCGCTCTATGGCTACACCTTC. J is TRBJ1-2 and V is TRBV11-2; D possibly corresponds to TRBD1 (5 bases). The CDR3 loop spans 14 amino acids. With 0 bases removed from V and 4 bases from J, the gap between germline ends came to 9 bases. Germline CDR1 is SGHAT and CDR2 is FQNNGV. The complete variable domain, with remaining parts taken from reference TRBV11-2 and TRBJ1-2, reads EAGVAQSPRYKIIEKRQSVAFWCNPISGHATLYWYQQILGQGPKLLIQFQNNGVVDDSQLPKDRFSAERLKGVDSTLKIQPAKLEDSAVYLCASSLDRALYGYTFGSGTRLTVV.

The genes are TRBV6-5 and TRBJ2-1; 10 nucleotides match TRBD2. Germline V gene lookup returns CDR1 MNHEY and CDR2 SVGAGI. Trimming at V came to 8 bases and at J to 7 bases, leaving 11 bases not matched to a gene. The CDR3 runs to 15 residues. CDR3 loop: CASPVSGGDMNEQFF. The CDR3, as DNA: TGTGCCAGCCCCGTGAGCGGGGGGGATATGAATGAGCAGTTCTTC.

This clone showed up just once. CDR3 nucleotides: TGCGCCAGCAGCCAACCGACAGAGGATGGCTACACCTTC. Its protein product is CASSQPTEDGYTF. V usage is TRBV4-1 and J usage is TRBJ1-2, with a tentative D call TRBD1 (5 bases). Germline V CDR1 and CDR2: MGHRA, YSYEKL. The V gene lost 2 bases and the J gene lost 6 bases, with 10 bases spanning the gap. The CDR3 loop spans 13 amino acids.

This chain connects TRBV5-1 to TRBJ1-1; no clear D. Looked up from germline, CDR1 is SGHRS and CDR2 is YFSETQ. CDR3 length equals 14 residues. V was pared by 0 bases and J by 1 base, with 7 bases between. The chain's CDR3 is CASSLGSPNTEAFF. The DNA of the CDR3 is TGCGCCAGCAGCTTGGGAAGCCCGAACACTGAAGCTTTCTTT.

The rearrangement links TRBV18 to TRBJ2-1; 7 bases are a match to TRBD1. This CDR3 is 14 amino acids long. The germline V gene has CDR1 KGHSH and CDR2 LQKENI. J was trimmed by 5 bases and V by 2 bases; bases with no gene match: 3. The CDR3 DNA is TGTGCCAGCTCACCAAGGACAGGTAACAATGAGCAGTTCTTC. This gives the protein CASSPRTGNNEQFF.